This T cell receptor beta chain was retrieved from a study of T cells in tumors after PD-1 blockade. TCRdb's table, derived via immunoSEQ multiplex PCR, lists solely in-frame clones and lacks some. The sample yields fewer than 50,000 clones, about 84% seen once. CDR1 is LNHDA and CDR2 is SQIVND in the germline V gene (reference sequence). The CDR3 extends over 14 amino acids. J gave up 0 bases and V 10 bases, and 6 bases lay outside the gene matches. This material consisted of PBMCs, taken before anti-PD-1 treatment. This receptor was taken from a human donor with basal cell carcinoma. The chain links TRBV19 to TRBJ2-3; 8 bases are a match to TRBD1. CDR3 sequence: CAIGQGSSTDTQYF. Written as DNA, the CDR3 is TGTGCCATAGGACAGGGTTCTAGCACAGATACGCAGTATTTT.